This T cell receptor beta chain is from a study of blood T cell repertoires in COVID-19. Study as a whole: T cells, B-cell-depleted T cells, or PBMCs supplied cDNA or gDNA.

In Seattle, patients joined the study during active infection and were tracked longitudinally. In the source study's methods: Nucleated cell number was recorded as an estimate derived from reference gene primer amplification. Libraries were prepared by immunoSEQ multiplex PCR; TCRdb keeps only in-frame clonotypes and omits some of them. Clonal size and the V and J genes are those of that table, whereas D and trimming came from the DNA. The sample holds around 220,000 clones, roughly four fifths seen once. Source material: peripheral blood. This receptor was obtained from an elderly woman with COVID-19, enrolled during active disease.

This chain's CDR3 is CASPRFERESDTQYF. The CDR3 region has the DNA TGTGCCAGCCCCCGGTTCGAGCGGGAGTCAGATACGCAGTATTTT. V gene TRBV2 combines with J gene TRBJ2-3; 8 nucleotides align to TRBD2. CDR1 and CDR2 from the germline V gene are SNHLY and FYNNEI. The V segment lost 8 bases and the J segment 4 bases; nucleotides outside the gene matches: 11. There are 15 residues in the CDR3.